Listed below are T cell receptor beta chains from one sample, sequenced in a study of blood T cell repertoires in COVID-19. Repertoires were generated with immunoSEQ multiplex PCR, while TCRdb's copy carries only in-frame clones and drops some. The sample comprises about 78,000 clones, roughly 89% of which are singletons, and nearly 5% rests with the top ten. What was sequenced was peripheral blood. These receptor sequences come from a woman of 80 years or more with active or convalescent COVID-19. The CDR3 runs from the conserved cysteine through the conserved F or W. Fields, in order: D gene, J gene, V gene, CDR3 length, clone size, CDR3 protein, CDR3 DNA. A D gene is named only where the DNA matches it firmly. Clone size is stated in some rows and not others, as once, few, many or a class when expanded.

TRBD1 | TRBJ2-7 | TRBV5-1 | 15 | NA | CASSLGRTGGDEQYF | TGCGCCAGCAGCTTGGGACGGACAGGGGGCGACGAGCAGTACTTC
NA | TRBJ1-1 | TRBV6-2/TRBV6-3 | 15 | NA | CASSSGGLMNTEAFF | TGTGCCAGCAGTTCCGGGGGGCTTATGAACACTGAAGCTTTCTTT
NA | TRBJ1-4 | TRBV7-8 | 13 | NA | CASSSGSREELFF | TGTGCCAGCAGCTCGGGGTCGCGGGAAGAACTGTTTTTT
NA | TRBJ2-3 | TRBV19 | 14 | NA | CASSLLQGSDTQYF | TGTGCCAGTAGTCTCCTACAGGGCTCGGATACGCAGTATTTT
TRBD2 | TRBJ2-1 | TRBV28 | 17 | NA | CASSLSGLAGIPNEQFF | TGTGCCAGCAGTCTATCGGGACTAGCGGGAATACCCAATGAGCAGTTCTTC
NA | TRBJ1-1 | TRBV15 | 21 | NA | CATSRDRWAGIINDADTEAFF | TGTGCCACCAGCAGAGATAGGTGGGCGGGCATAATTAATGATGCGGACACTGAAGCTTTCTTT
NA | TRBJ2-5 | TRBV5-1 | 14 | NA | CASSLASGEETQYF | TGCGCCAGCAGCTTGGCCTCGGGTGAAGAGACCCAGTACTTC
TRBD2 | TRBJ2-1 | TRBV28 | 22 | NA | CASNTGVRRTSGRVASYNEQFF | TGTGCCAGCAATACAGGGGTTAGAAGGACTAGCGGGAGGGTCGCCTCCTACAATGAGCAGTTCTTC
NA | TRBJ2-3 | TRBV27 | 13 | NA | CASSLLSTDTQYF | TGTGCCAGCAGTTTACTTAGCACAGATACGCAGTATTTT
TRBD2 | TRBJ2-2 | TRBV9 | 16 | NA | CASSVSGGVRTGELFF | TGTGCCAGCAGCGTCAGCGGGGGGGTTCGGACCGGGGAGCTGTTTTTT
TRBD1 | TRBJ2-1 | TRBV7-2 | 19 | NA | CASSLTGQGAIGSYNEQFF | TGTGCCAGCAGCTTAACGGGACAGGGGGCCATCGGCTCCTACAATGAGCAGTTCTTC
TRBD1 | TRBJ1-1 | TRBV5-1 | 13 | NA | CASSWTGSSEAFF | TGCGCCAGCAGCTGGACAGGGTCTTCTGAAGCTTTCTTT
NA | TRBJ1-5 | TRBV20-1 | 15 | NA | CSASFPGGEGQPQHF | TGCAGTGCTAGTTTCCCCGGGGGGGAAGGTCAGCCCCAGCATTTT
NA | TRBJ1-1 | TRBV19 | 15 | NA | CASSMSHTRGTEAFF | TGTGCCAGTAGTATGTCCCACACCCGGGGGACTGAAGCTTTCTTT
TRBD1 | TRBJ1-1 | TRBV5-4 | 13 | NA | CASSLTGGTEAFF | TGTGCCAGCAGCTTGACAGGGGGAACTGAAGCTTTCTTT
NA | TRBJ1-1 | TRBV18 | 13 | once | CASSPTRNTEAFF | TGTGCCAGCTCTCCGACACGGAACACTGAAGCTTTCTTT
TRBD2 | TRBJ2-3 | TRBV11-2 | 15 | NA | CASRPRLAGTDTQYF | TGTGCCAGCAGACCCCGACTAGCGGGCACAGATACGCAGTATTTT
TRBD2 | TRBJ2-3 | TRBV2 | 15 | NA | CASAGLAKKGDTQYF | TGTGCCAGCGCCGGACTAGCGAAAAAGGGAGATACGCAGTATTTT
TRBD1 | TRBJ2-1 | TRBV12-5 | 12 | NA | CASGLVMDRVFF | TGTGCTAGTGGTTTGGTAATGGACAGGGTTTTCTTC
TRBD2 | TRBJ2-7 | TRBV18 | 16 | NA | CASSPILPGGNYEQYF | TGTGCCAGCTCACCAATCCTCCCGGGAGGAAACTACGAGCAGTACTTC
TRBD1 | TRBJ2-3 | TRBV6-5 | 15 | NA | CASSYSQGATDTQYF | TGTGCCAGCAGTTACTCCCAGGGGGCCACAGATACGCAGTATTTT
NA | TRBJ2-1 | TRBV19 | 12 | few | CASSIVLGAQFF | TGTGCCAGTAGTATAGTCCTGGGGGCGCAGTTCTTC
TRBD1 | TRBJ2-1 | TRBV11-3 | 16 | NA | CASSPGLGQGDNEQFF | TGTGCCAGCAGCCCCGGTTTGGGACAGGGAGACAATGAGCAGTTCTTC
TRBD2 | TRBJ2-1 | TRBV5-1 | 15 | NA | CASSLALAGGNEQFF | TGCGCCAGCAGCTTGGCGCTGGCGGGAGGAAATGAGCAGTTCTTC
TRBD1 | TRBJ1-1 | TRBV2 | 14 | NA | CASSYDRANAEAFF | TGTGCCAGCAGTTATGACAGGGCGAACGCTGAAGCTTTCTTT
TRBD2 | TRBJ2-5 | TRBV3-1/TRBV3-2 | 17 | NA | CASSLPLSGRATETQYF | TGTGCCAGCAGCCTTCCCTTAAGCGGGAGGGCCACGGAGACCCAGTACTTC
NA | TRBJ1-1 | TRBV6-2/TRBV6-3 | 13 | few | CASSYLGLTEAFF | TGTGCCAGCAGTTACTTGGGGCTTACTGAAGCTTTCTTT
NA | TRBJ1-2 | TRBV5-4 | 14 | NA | CASSLVRKNYGYTF | TGTGCCAGCAGCTTGGTGCGGAAGAACTATGGCTACACCTTC
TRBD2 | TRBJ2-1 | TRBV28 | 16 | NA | CASSPSRGRSVNEQFF | TGTGCCAGCAGTCCCTCCCGCGGGAGGTCCGTCAATGAGCAGTTCTTC
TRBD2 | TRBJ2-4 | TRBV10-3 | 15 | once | CAISETSGAKNIQYF | TGTGCCATCAGTGAGACTAGCGGAGCCAAAAACATTCAGTACTTC
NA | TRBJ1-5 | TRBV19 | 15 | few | CASSRQIVGNQPQHF | TGTGCCAGTAGTAGACAGATCGTTGGCAATCAGCCCCAGCATTTT
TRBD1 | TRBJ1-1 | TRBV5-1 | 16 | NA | CASSLYPGTAKTEAFF | TGCGCCAGCAGTCTTTACCCTGGGACAGCGAAGACTGAAGCTTTCTTT
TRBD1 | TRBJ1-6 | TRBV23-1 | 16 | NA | CASSQYQGAVNSPLHF | TGCGCCAGCAGTCAGTACCAGGGGGCGGTCAATTCACCCCTCCACTTT
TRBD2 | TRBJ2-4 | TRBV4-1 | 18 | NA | CASSPGLAGGRGKNIQYF | TGCGCCAGCAGCCCGGGACTAGCGGGGGGGCGGGGCAAAAACATTCAGTACTTC